Listed below are T cell receptor beta chains from one sample, sequenced in a study of T cell changes during pregnancy in multiple sclerosis. Only in-frame clones appear in the TCRdb table, and some are missing; sequencing was by immunoSEQ multiplex PCR. The sample includes around 35,000 clones, over 80% of them seen just once. Material for sequencing was PBMCs (not recorded whether the cells were cultured). Receptors originate from a female donor with multiple sclerosis, enrolled in a pregnancy study. Both conserved end residues are part of each CDR3.

TRBV5-5	TRBJ2-7	14	CASSRDRAGLEQYF
TRBV2	TRBJ2-2	16	CASSAPSGANTGELFF
TRBV5-1	TRBJ2-7	14	CASSKGTDVREQYF
TRBV27	TRBJ2-2	16	CASSLLLARGAGELFF
TRBV10-3	TRBJ2-7	16	CAISAGLAEVSYEQYF
TRBV6-5	TRBJ2-7	16	CASSYIGRALSYEQYF
TRBV27	TRBJ2-7	14	CASSFYGPRYEQYF
TRBV2	TRBJ1-1	13	CASRGQGYDEAFF
TRBV5-1	TRBJ2-3	13	CASSAGFTDTQYF
TRBV28	TRBJ1-1	14	CASSANQGVGEAFF
TRBV4-2	TRBJ2-1	17	CASSQEASGSSYNEQFF
TRBV7-9	TRBJ2-5	12	CASSGMGETQYF
TRBV19	TRBJ1-2	14	CASSMADRGHGYTF
TRBV30	TRBJ2-3	14	CAWSGLAGTDTQYF
TRBV5-4	TRBJ2-7	14	CASSQTGLDYEQYF
TRBV9	TRBJ2-7	16	CASSIAGTTPAYEQYF
TRBV5-1	TRBJ2-7	14	CASNGQGVSYEQYF
TRBV19	TRBJ2-7	13	CATLDTLSYEQYF
TRBV7-8	TRBJ2-7	13	CASSTRTGWEQYF
TRBV6-1	TRBJ1-3	14	CASSAGNSENTIYF
TRBV7-2	TRBJ1-2	15	CASSLAAGMNYGYTF
TRBV7-2	TRBJ2-6	15	CASSLASSGANVLTF
TRBV4-3	TRBJ1-2	16	CASSQDRGAPSYGYTF
TRBV30	TRBJ2-1	15	CAWSVRRRGYNEQFF
TRBV11-2	TRBJ2-7	13	CASSSQWGYEQYF
TRBV4-1	TRBJ2-3	14	CASSQAMGTDTQYF
TRBV14	TRBJ2-7	14	CASSQGRGPYEQYF
TRBV27	TRBJ2-2	17	CASSSYLRQRGTGELFF
TRBV5-5	TRBJ2-2	14	CASSLVGANGELFF
TRBV7-3	TRBJ2-2	15	CASSLRVGNTGELFF
TRBV11-2	TRBJ2-3	16	CASSSGLAIGTDTQYF
TRBV6-1	TRBJ1-1	14	CASSRQGRSTEAFF
TRBV19	TRBJ1-2	17	CASSSPPAGGFSIGYTF
TRBV27	TRBJ2-2	12	CASKGYTGELFF
TRBV18	TRBJ2-7	14	CASSQGANSYEQYF
TRBV10-1	TRBJ2-3	14	CASRSGVSTDTQYF
TRBV4-1	TRBJ1-4	16	CASSLPRQGTNEKLFF
TRBV2	TRBJ2-7	12	CASGLSSYEQYF
TRBV9	TRBJ1-1	14	CASSPPEMNTEAFF
TRBV10-1	TRBJ2-7	12	CASSKQGNEQYF
TRBV4-1	TRBJ1-6	15	CASSPQGGLNSPLHF
TRBV7-6	TRBJ1-1	13	CASSPSRGTEAFF
TRBV25-1	TRBJ1-4	13	CASSAGGDEKLFF
TRBV5-1	TRBJ1-1	14	CASSQGEVYTEAFF
TRBV6-1	TRBJ2-5	15	CASSAISLSQETQYF
TRBV7-9	TRBJ2-1	13	CAIVGLAHNEQFF